Listed below are T cell receptor beta chains from one sample, sequenced in a study of cytomegalovirus exposure and HLA in healthy donors. Sequenced by immunoSEQ multiplex PCR; TCRdb stores in-frame clones only, minus some. The sample carries roughly 330,000 clones, around 90% recorded once. The sample taken for sequencing was PBMCs. Source of these receptors: a woman younger than 45 in good health and CMV-seropositive. Both conserved end residues are part of each CDR3. The order of the fields is V gene, J gene, clone size, D gene, CDR3 protein, CDR3 DNA. The D gene is left open where the match is weak. Only part of the rows carry a size: once, few, many, or a class if the clone is expanded.

v_call: TRBV6-1
j_call: TRBJ2-2
clone_size: .
d_call: TRBD2
cdr3_aa: CASSPSGGPGELFF
cdr3_nt: TGTGCCAGCAGCCCTTCGGGGGGGCCCGGGGAGCTGTTTTTT

v_call: TRBV11-2
j_call: TRBJ2-1
clone_size: .
d_call: .
cdr3_aa: CASRYYNEQFF
cdr3_nt: TGTGCCAGCAGGTACTACAATGAGCAGTTCTTC

v_call: TRBV19
j_call: TRBJ1-1
clone_size: .
d_call: .
cdr3_aa: CASTFGEREAFF
cdr3_nt: TGTGCCAGTACATTTGGGGAGCGTGAGGCTTTCTTT

v_call: TRBV6-1
j_call: TRBJ2-7
clone_size: .
d_call: .
cdr3_aa: CASSPDGSAYEQYF
cdr3_nt: TGTGCCAGCAGTCCCGACGGTTCTGCCTACGAGCAGTACTTC

v_call: TRBV27
j_call: TRBJ2-3
clone_size: .
d_call: .
cdr3_aa: CASSFSRGRRADTQYF
cdr3_nt: TGTGCCAGCAGTTTTAGTAGGGGTCGTAGGGCAGATACGCAGTATTTT

v_call: TRBV29-1
j_call: TRBJ1-2
clone_size: .
d_call: TRBD1
cdr3_aa: CSVEDYGQGYGYTF
cdr3_nt: TGCAGCGTTGAAGATTACGGACAGGGGTATGGCTACACCTTC

v_call: TRBV11-1
j_call: TRBJ2-1
clone_size: .
d_call: .
cdr3_aa: CASSLSGGTHNEQFF
cdr3_nt: TGTGCCAGCAGCTTATCCGGGGGAACCCACAATGAGCAGTTCTTC

v_call: TRBV28
j_call: TRBJ1-5
clone_size: once
d_call: TRBD1
cdr3_aa: CASSPRQGMGNQPQHF
cdr3_nt: TGTGCCAGCAGTCCACGACAGGGTATGGGCAATCAGCCCCAGCATTTT

v_call: TRBV4-2
j_call: TRBJ1-2
clone_size: few
d_call: .
cdr3_aa: CASSHDPSEGYYGYTF
cdr3_nt: TGTGCCAGCAGCCATGACCCCAGCGAGGGGTACTATGGCTACACCTTC

v_call: TRBV30
j_call: TRBJ2-1
clone_size: .
d_call: TRBD2
cdr3_aa: CAWKNGLAGSYNEQFF
cdr3_nt: TGTGCCTGGAAAAACGGGCTAGCGGGATCCTACAATGAGCAGTTCTTC

v_call: TRBV6-1
j_call: TRBJ2-1
clone_size: once
d_call: .
cdr3_aa: CASSEVLQVQFF
cdr3_nt: TGTGCCAGCAGTGAGGTTCTTCAGGTGCAGTTCTTC

v_call: TRBV29-1
j_call: TRBJ2-7
clone_size: .
d_call: .
cdr3_aa: CSVERDEDEQYF
cdr3_nt: TGCAGCGTTGAGCGGGACGAAGACGAGCAGTACTTC

v_call: TRBV5-4
j_call: TRBJ1-2
clone_size: .
d_call: .
cdr3_aa: CASSQRQANYGYTF
cdr3_nt: TGTGCCAGCAGCCAAAGACAGGCTAACTATGGCTACACCTTC

v_call: TRBV9
j_call: TRBJ2-5
clone_size: .
d_call: TRBD2
cdr3_aa: CASSPRGSGGLETQYF
cdr3_nt: TGTGCCAGCAGCCCGAGAGGGAGCGGGGGGCTAGAGACCCAGTACTTC

v_call: TRBV30
j_call: TRBJ1-5
clone_size: few
d_call: .
cdr3_aa: CAWSVDPYNQPQHF
cdr3_nt: TGTGCCTGGAGTGTGGACCCCTACAATCAGCCCCAGCATTTT

v_call: TRBV25-1
j_call: TRBJ2-5
clone_size: .
d_call: TRBD1
cdr3_aa: CASSEYRTGGETQYF
cdr3_nt: TGTGCCAGCAGTGAATATAGGACAGGGGGCGAGACCCAGTACTTC

v_call: TRBV29-1
j_call: TRBJ2-7
clone_size: .
d_call: .
cdr3_aa: CSVVFSYGEIYEQYF
cdr3_nt: TGCAGCGTTGTATTTTCTTATGGGGAAATCTACGAGCAGTACTTC

v_call: TRBV5-6
j_call: TRBJ2-5
clone_size: .
d_call: .
cdr3_aa: CASSLSSPETQYF
cdr3_nt: TGTGCCAGCAGCTTGTCATCGCCAGAGACCCAGTACTTC

v_call: TRBV11-2
j_call: TRBJ2-7
clone_size: .
d_call: TRBD2
cdr3_aa: CASSSYRLAGWYEQYF
cdr3_nt: TGTGCCAGCAGCTCCTATCGACTAGCGGGATGGTACGAGCAGTACTTC

v_call: TRBV28
j_call: TRBJ2-7
clone_size: .
d_call: .
cdr3_aa: CASSPSPGAIPYEQYF
cdr3_nt: TGTGCCAGCAGTCCCTCGCCGGGGGCAATTCCCTACGAGCAGTACTTC

v_call: TRBV4-2
j_call: TRBJ1-5
clone_size: .
d_call: .
cdr3_aa: CASSHRGDNQPQHF
cdr3_nt: TGTGCCAGCAGCCACCGGGGGGATAATCAGCCCCAGCATTTT

v_call: TRBV28
j_call: TRBJ2-5
clone_size: .
d_call: .
cdr3_aa: CASSRGFYETQYF
cdr3_nt: TGTGCCAGCAGTAGGGGGTTTTACGAGACCCAGTACTTC

v_call: TRBV6-5
j_call: TRBJ2-5
clone_size: .
d_call: TRBD1
cdr3_aa: CASRPTRTGPQTQYF
cdr3_nt: TGTGCCAGCAGACCTACGAGGACAGGACCCCAGACCCAGTACTTC

v_call: TRBV27
j_call: TRBJ2-7
clone_size: once
d_call: .
cdr3_aa: CASSMGLTIYEQYF
cdr3_nt: TGTGCCAGCAGCATGGGACTTACAATCTACGAGCAGTACTTC

v_call: TRBV28
j_call: TRBJ2-7
clone_size: .
d_call: .
cdr3_aa: CASRLPYLGEQYF
cdr3_nt: TGTGCCAGCAGGTTGCCCTATCTGGGAGAGCAGTACTTC

v_call: TRBV5-1
j_call: TRBJ2-3
clone_size: .
d_call: TRBD2
cdr3_aa: CASSPSFRKNSGATDTQYF
cdr3_nt: TGCGCCAGCAGCCCCAGCTTCCGAAAGAATAGCGGGGCCACAGATACGCAGTATTTT

v_call: TRBV2
j_call: TRBJ2-7
clone_size: .
d_call: .
cdr3_aa: CASERKGLQDLPYEQYF
cdr3_nt: TGTGCCAGCGAAAGAAAGGGGCTACAGGATCTTCCTTACGAGCAGTACTTC

v_call: TRBV5-4
j_call: TRBJ2-1
clone_size: .
d_call: .
cdr3_aa: CASSPRGVNEQFF
cdr3_nt: TGTGCCAGCAGCCCCAGGGGAGTCAATGAGCAGTTCTTC

v_call: TRBV6-5
j_call: TRBJ2-1
clone_size: .
d_call: .
cdr3_aa: CASSYQRLQFF
cdr3_nt: TGTGCCAGCAGTTACCAGCGTCTGCAGTTCTTC

v_call: TRBV6-1
j_call: TRBJ1-4
clone_size: .
d_call: TRBD1
cdr3_aa: CASRTGRPEKLFF
cdr3_nt: TGTGCCAGCCGGACAGGGCGCCCCGAAAAACTGTTTTTT

v_call: TRBV28
j_call: TRBJ2-2
clone_size: .
d_call: .
cdr3_aa: CASSLFWSRQQPNTGELFF
cdr3_nt: TGTGCCAGCAGTTTATTCTGGTCCCGACAGCAACCGAACACCGGGGAGCTGTTTTTT

v_call: TRBV28
j_call: TRBJ1-6
clone_size: .
d_call: .
cdr3_aa: CASSLRAFNSPLHF
cdr3_nt: TGTGCCAGCAGTTTACGAGCCTTTAATTCACCCCTCCACTTT

v_call: TRBV2
j_call: TRBJ1-1
clone_size: .
d_call: .
cdr3_aa: CASIFIEAFF
cdr3_nt: TGTGCCAGCATTTTCATTGAAGCTTTCTTT

v_call: TRBV27
j_call: TRBJ2-7
clone_size: few
d_call: .
cdr3_aa: CASSSTGEGYEQYF
cdr3_nt: TGTGCCAGCAGTAGTACAGGGGAGGGGTACGAGCAGTACTTC

v_call: TRBV4-1
j_call: TRBJ2-1
clone_size: .
d_call: TRBD2
cdr3_aa: CASSPIFRAGGSYNEQFF
cdr3_nt: TGCGCCAGCAGCCCTATATTCCGAGCGGGAGGCTCCTACAATGAGCAGTTCTTC

v_call: TRBV6-5
j_call: TRBJ2-7
clone_size: .
d_call: .
cdr3_aa: CASSYQGSSDEQYF
cdr3_nt: TGTGCCAGCAGTTACCAGGGATCCTCGGACGAGCAGTACTTC

v_call: TRBV18
j_call: TRBJ2-6
clone_size: few
d_call: .
cdr3_aa: CASSPRDSGANVLTF
cdr3_nt: TGTGCCAGCTCACCTAGGGACTCTGGGGCCAACGTCCTGACTTTC

v_call: TRBV27
j_call: TRBJ2-7
clone_size: .
d_call: TRBD2
cdr3_aa: CASSWAGGPYEQYF
cdr3_nt: TGTGCCAGCAGTTGGGCGGGAGGGCCCTACGAGCAGTACTTC

v_call: TRBV5-1
j_call: TRBJ2-7
clone_size: .
d_call: TRBD1
cdr3_aa: CASAEGASYEQYF
cdr3_nt: TGCGCCAGCGCCGAGGGGGCCTCCTACGAGCAGTACTTC

v_call: TRBV12-2
j_call: TRBJ2-1
clone_size: .
d_call: .
cdr3_aa: CASRSPSGTYNEQFF
cdr3_nt: TGTGCAAGTCGCTCTCCTAGCGGGACCTACAATGAGCAGTTCTTC

v_call: TRBV15
j_call: TRBJ1-5
clone_size: .
d_call: .
cdr3_aa: CATSTNQGHQPQHF
cdr3_nt: TGTGCCACCAGCACCAATCAAGGCCATCAGCCCCAGCATTTT

v_call: TRBV6-1
j_call: TRBJ2-7
clone_size: .
d_call: TRBD1
cdr3_aa: CASSESKTGVPYEQYF
cdr3_nt: TGTGCCAGCAGTGAATCAAAAACAGGGGTCCCCTACGAGCAGTACTTC

v_call: TRBV29-1
j_call: TRBJ2-3
clone_size: .
d_call: .
cdr3_aa: CSVGPGTDTQYF
cdr3_nt: TGCAGCGTTGGTCCAGGCACAGATACGCAGTATTTT

v_call: TRBV27
j_call: TRBJ1-5
clone_size: few
d_call: TRBD1
cdr3_aa: CASSPRPGQGTQPQHF
cdr3_nt: TGTGCCAGCAGTCCTCGCCCGGGACAGGGTACTCAGCCCCAGCATTTT

v_call: TRBV27
j_call: TRBJ2-5
clone_size: .
d_call: TRBD1
cdr3_aa: CASSLGQGETQYF
cdr3_nt: TGTGCCAGCAGTTTGGGACAGGGGGAGACCCAGTACTTC

v_call: TRBV27
j_call: TRBJ1-2
clone_size: .
d_call: .
cdr3_aa: CASSPRGPGPDYGYTF
cdr3_nt: TGTGCCAGCAGTCCCAGGGGCCCGGGCCCCGACTATGGCTACACCTTC

v_call: TRBV30
j_call: TRBJ1-3
clone_size: once
d_call: .
cdr3_aa: CAWSVRLASLFYSGNTIYF
cdr3_nt: TGTGCCTGGAGTGTACGCCTGGCCAGCCTCTTTTACTCTGGAAACACCATATATTTT

v_call: TRBV4-3
j_call: TRBJ2-3
clone_size: .
d_call: .
cdr3_aa: CASSQDIQGGVSQYF
cdr3_nt: TGCGCCAGCAGCCAAGATATCCAAGGCGGGGTATCGCAGTATTTT

v_call: TRBV7-2
j_call: TRBJ2-2
clone_size: .
d_call: .
cdr3_aa: CASSLGGKGRTGELFF
cdr3_nt: TGTGCCAGCAGCTTAGGGGGGAAGGGAAGGACCGGGGAGCTGTTTTTT

v_call: TRBV9
j_call: TRBJ2-1
clone_size: .
d_call: .
cdr3_aa: CASSASGTAYNEQFF
cdr3_nt: TGTGCCAGCAGCGCATCCGGGACCGCCTACAATGAGCAGTTCTTC

v_call: TRBV9
j_call: TRBJ2-6
clone_size: .
d_call: .
cdr3_aa: CASSVALVGALPSSGANVLTF
cdr3_nt: TGTGCCAGCAGCGTAGCCTTGGTTGGGGCTCTCCCTAGCTCTGGGGCCAACGTCCTGACTTTC

v_call: TRBV20-1
j_call: TRBJ2-7
clone_size: .
d_call: TRBD1
cdr3_aa: CSAIDRAEQYF
cdr3_nt: TGCAGTGCCATAGACAGGGCCGAGCAGTACTTC

v_call: TRBV2
j_call: TRBJ1-1
clone_size: .
d_call: .
cdr3_aa: CASSTGLGYTEAFF
cdr3_nt: TGTGCCAGCAGTACAGGGTTGGGCTACACTGAAGCTTTCTTT